This T cell receptor (beta chain) was obtained from a study of CD8+ T cells in alopecia areata. Overall study results and limits: TCR sharing was clearer in mice than between patients, perhaps partly owing to patient HLA diversity. Affected scalp, especially in alopecia totalis/universalis, had a higher clonality than normal scalp did.

Lesional scalp punch biopsies and peripheral blood came from alopecia areata patients. V shed 4 bases and J 3 bases; nucleotides not matched to a gene: 8. The CDR3 length is 15 residues. The germline V gene has CDR1 MNHEY and CDR2 SMNVEV (reference sequence). Extracted RNA was reverse transcribed, and the resulting cDNA served as sequencing template. Sequencing was performed with immunoSEQ multiplex PCR; in TCRdb, only in-frame clones are kept and a portion is missing. The sample lists about 180,000 clones; roughly 70% were seen once. Comments on this clone: The target antigen is unknown.

The rearrangement links TRBV27 to TRBJ1-2; TRBD1 aligns across 7 bases. The TCR was taken from a human donor with alopecia areata. Sequencing was performed on CD8+ T cells sorted from blood, taken at week 0. The CDR3 loop reads CASSYKGAQDYGYTF. CDR3 in DNA: TGTGCCAGCAGTTATAAGGGGGCGCAAGACTATGGCTACACCTTC.